This TCR beta chain was recovered during a study of spatial heterogeneity in lung cancer. Looking at the study overall: Where present, follow-up PBMC were sequenced a median of about 25 months after resection. In the raw reads, each unique TCR and UMI combination was present more than ten times on average.

This clonotype has at least ten counts. One entry per CDR3 protein, called by TCRdb with MiXCR from the 5' RACE reads. The table records more than 25,000 distinct CDR3 sequences, roughly 5.6% of them present only once. Time point reported: blood at routine non-recurrence follow-up after resection. Unsorted whole RNA from tumor, nontumor lung or frozen PBMC underwent sequencing. Germline lookup yields CDR1 ENHRY and CDR2 SYGVKD. Trimming stripped 6 bases from V and 3 bases from J, with 11 bases between. The CDR3 sequence is 13 residues long. This receptor was taken from a male donor with early-stage non-small cell lung cancer. The J gene is TRBJ1-2, the V gene TRBV10-3, with a weak D call TRBD1 (6 bases). Sequencing used PBMCs, obtained at follow-up. For the CDR3, the DNA is TGTGCCATCAGGAGACAGGACTACTATGGCTACACCTTC. Residues: CAIRRQDYYGYTF.